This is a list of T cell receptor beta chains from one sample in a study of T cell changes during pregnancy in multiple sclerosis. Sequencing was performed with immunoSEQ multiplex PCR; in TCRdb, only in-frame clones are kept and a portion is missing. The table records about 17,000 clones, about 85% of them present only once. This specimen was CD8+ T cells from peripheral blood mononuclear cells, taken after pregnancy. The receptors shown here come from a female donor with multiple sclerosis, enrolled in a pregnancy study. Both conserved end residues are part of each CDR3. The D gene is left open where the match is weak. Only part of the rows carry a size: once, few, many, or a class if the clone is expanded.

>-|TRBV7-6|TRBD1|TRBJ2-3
TGTGCCAGCAGCTTGGGGACAGCAGATACGCAGTATTTT
CASSLGTADTQYF
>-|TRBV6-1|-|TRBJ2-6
TGTGCCAGCAGTGAAACGGCAGGCCTAACCTCTGGGGCCAACGTCCTGACTTTC
CASSETAGLTSGANVLTF
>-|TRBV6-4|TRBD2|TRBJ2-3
TGTGCCAGCAGTGAAGGGAGCGGGGCCGCAGATACGCAGTATTTT
CASSEGSGAADTQYF
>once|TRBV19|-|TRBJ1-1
TGTGCCAGTAGGAGACTGCACACTGAAGCTTTCTTT
CASRRLHTEAFF
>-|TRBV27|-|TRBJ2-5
TGTGCCAGCAGGAGACTAGGTCAAGAGACCCAGTACTTC
CASRRLGQETQYF
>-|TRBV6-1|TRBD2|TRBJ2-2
TGTGCCAGCAGGCCAGCGGGAGTTGACACCGGGGAGCTGTTTTTT
CASRPAGVDTGELFF
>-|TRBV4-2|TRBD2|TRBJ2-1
TGTGCCAGCAGCCAAGATCCCAGTGCGGGAGGAGATGAGCAGTTCTTC
CASSQDPSAGGDEQFF
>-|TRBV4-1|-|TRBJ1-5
TGCGCCAGCAGCCAAGATCCGGGTAATAGCAATCAGCCCCAGCATTTT
CASSQDPGNSNQPQHF
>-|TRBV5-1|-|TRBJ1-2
TGCGCCAGCAGCTTGGCCGGTAGAGGGAGTCTCTATGGCTACACCTTC
CASSLAGRGSLYGYTF
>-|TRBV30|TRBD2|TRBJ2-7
TGTGCCTGGAGTGTACTGACTAGCGGTGCCAGCTACGAGCAGTACTTC
CAWSVLTSGASYEQYF
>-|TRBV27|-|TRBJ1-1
TGTGCCAGCAGTTTGAACAGTAACACTGAAGCTTTCTTT
CASSLNSNTEAFF
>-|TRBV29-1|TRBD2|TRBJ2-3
TGCAGCGTTGAAGATTACCGGACTAGCGGGGGGGCGGATACGCAGTATTTT
CSVEDYRTSGGADTQYF
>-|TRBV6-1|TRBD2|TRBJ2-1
TGTGCCAGCACTCCGGGACTAGCGAGTAATGAGCAGTTCTTC
CASTPGLASNEQFF
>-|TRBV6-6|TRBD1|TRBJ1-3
TGTGCCAGCAGTAAGGACAGGGGGAGTGGAAACACCATATATTTT
CASSKDRGSGNTIYF
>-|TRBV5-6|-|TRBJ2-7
TGTGCCAGCAGCTTGGATCTAGACTTCTACGAGCAGTACTTC
CASSLDLDFYEQYF
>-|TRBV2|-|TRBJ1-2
TGTGCCAGCAGTGAAGAGTGGGAGGACGGCTACACCTTC
CASSEEWEDGYTF
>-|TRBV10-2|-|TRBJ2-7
TGCGCCAGCAGTGCCAGCCAGGGAAGCCGGTACGGCGAGCAGTACTTC
CASSASQGSRYGEQYF
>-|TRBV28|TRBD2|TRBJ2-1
TGTGCCAGCAGTTCTACTAGCGGGAGAGTTGAGCAGTTCTTC
CASSSTSGRVEQFF
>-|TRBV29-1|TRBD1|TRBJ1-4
TGCAGCACCCTGGACAGGGGTAATGAAAAACTGTTTTTT
CSTLDRGNEKLFF
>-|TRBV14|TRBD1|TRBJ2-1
TGTGCCAGCAGCCGAGAGACAGGGGACCAGTACAATGAGCAGTTCTTC
CASSRETGDQYNEQFF
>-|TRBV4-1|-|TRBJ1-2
TGCGCCAGCAGCCCGTCCCTCAGGGGCCGAACCTATGGCTACACCTTC
CASSPSLRGRTYGYTF
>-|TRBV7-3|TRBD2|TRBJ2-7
TGTGCCAGCAGCCTAGCGGGAGGGTTCGTCGAGGAGCAGTACTTC
CASSLAGGFVEEQYF
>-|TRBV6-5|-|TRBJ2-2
TGTGCCAGCAGTTACTCACCAGGGCCCGGGGAGCTGTTTTTT
CASSYSPGPGELFF
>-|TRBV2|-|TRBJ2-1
TGTGCCAGCAAGCCGGTAGTCGGGGTAAATGAGCAGTTCTTC
CASKPVVGVNEQFF
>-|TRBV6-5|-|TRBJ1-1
TGTGCCAGCAGTTCCCAACCAGGTTACAACACTGAAGCTTTCTTT
CASSSQPGYNTEAFF
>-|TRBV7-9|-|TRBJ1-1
TGTGCCAGCAGCTTGGCGGGGACTGAAGCTTTCTTT
CASSLAGTEAFF
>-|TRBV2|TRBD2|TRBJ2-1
TGTGCCAGCAGTCCCCTCCCCGGGACTAGCTACAATGAGCAGTTCTTC
CASSPLPGTSYNEQFF
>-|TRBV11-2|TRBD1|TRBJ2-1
TGTGCCAGCAGCTCAGACGGGACAGCCTACAATGAGCAGTTCTTC
CASSSDGTAYNEQFF
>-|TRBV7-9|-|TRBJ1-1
TGTGCCAGCAGCCCAAACTATGAAGCTTTCTTT
CASSPNYEAFF
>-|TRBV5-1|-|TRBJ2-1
TGCGCCAGCAGCTTGGCCAGGGAGCAGTTCTTC
CASSLAREQFF
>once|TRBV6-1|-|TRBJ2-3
TGTGCCAGCAGTGAAGTTGCAGGGGGCACAGATACGCAGTATTTT
CASSEVAGGTDTQYF
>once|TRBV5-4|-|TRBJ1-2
TGTGCCAGCAGCCTAACAGGGTCTAACGGCTACACCTTC
CASSLTGSNGYTF
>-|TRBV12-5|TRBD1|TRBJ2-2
TGTGCTAGTGGTACAGGGGGCGGAGGGGAGCTGTTTTTT
CASGTGGGGELFF
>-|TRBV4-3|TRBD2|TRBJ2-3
TGCGCCAGCAGCCACTACGGGGGGGGCACAGATACGCAGTATTTT
CASSHYGGGTDTQYF
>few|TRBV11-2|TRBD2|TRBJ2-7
TGTGCCAGCAGCTCCCTGCGGAGCGGGGCCTACGAGCAGTACTTC
CASSSLRSGAYEQYF
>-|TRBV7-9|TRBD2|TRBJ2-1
TGTGCCAGCAGCCAAGGCACTAGCGGATACAATGAGCAGTTCTTC
CASSQGTSGYNEQFF
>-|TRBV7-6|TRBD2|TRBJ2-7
TGTGCCAGCGGTGGACTAGCGGGACCCCACGAGCAGTACTTC
CASGGLAGPHEQYF
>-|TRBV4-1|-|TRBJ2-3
TGCGCCAGCAGCCAAGATGGAGGAATCACAGATACGCAGTATTTT
CASSQDGGITDTQYF
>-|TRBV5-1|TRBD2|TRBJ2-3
TGCGCCAGCAGCCCGGGGGGGACTAGCGAGTCAGATACGCAGTATTTT
CASSPGGTSESDTQYF
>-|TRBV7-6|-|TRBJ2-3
TGTGCCAGCAGCTTATTTGCGGAAACTAGCACAGATACGCAGTATTTT
CASSLFAETSTDTQYF
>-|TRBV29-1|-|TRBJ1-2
TGCAGCGCAGGAGGAGCGAACTATGGCTACACCTTC
CSAGGANYGYTF
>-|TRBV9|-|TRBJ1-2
TGTGCCAGCAGCACTGGGGGGTCGGGTGGCTACACCTTC
CASSTGGSGGYTF
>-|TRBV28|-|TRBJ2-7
TGTGCCAGCAGCCCCGGCCGGGACATCTACGAGCAGTACTTC
CASSPGRDIYEQYF
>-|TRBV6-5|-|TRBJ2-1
TGTGCCAGCAGTTACTCCGGGAGTGAGCAGTTCTTC
CASSYSGSEQFF
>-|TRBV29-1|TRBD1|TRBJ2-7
TGCAGCGTTATTGGTTCAGGGGGCGGGTACGAGCAGTACTTC
CSVIGSGGGYEQYF
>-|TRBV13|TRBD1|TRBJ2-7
TGTGCCAGCAGCTTAACAGGGGGAGCCGAGCAGTACTTC
CASSLTGGAEQYF
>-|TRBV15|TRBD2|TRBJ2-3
TGTGCCACCAGCAGAGAGGCTTTTGCGGGAGGGCCGGGCGATACGCAGTATTTT
CATSREAFAGGPGDTQYF
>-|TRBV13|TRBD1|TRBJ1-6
TGTGCCAGCAAAGTTGCCGAGACAGGGGAAGATTCACCCCTCCACTTT
CASKVAETGEDSPLHF
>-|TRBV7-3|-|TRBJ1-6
TGTGCCAGCAGCTTAACTCAGTATTCACCCCTCCACTTT
CASSLTQYSPLHF
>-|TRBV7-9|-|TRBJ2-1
TGTGCCAGCAGCTTAGAAGGACATGGGGGGTACAATGAGCAGTTCTTC
CASSLEGHGGYNEQFF
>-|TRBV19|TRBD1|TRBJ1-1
TGTGCCAGTAGTAAGGGACAGGGGATCGCTGAAGCTTTCTTT
CASSKGQGIAEAFF
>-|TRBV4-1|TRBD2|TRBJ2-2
TGCGCCAGCAGCTTTGATCTAGCGGGGGGGCACGGGGAGCTGTTTTTT
CASSFDLAGGHGELFF
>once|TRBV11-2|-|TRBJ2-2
TGTGCCAGCACCCCCGGGTGGGCCGGGGAGCTGTTTTTT
CASTPGWAGELFF